Listed below are T cell receptor beta chains from one sample, sequenced in a study of identical twins. MiXCR was run by TCRdb on the 5' RACE reads, yielding one entry per CDR3 protein. The sample holds about 690,000 distinct CDR3 sequences, around 6.1% seen once. Sequencing was done on a sample of naive T cells sorted from blood. These receptors were taken from a man aged 18 to 35 in good health. Each CDR3 is given with its conserved first and last residue. D genes are given only for firm matches. Rows may omit the clone size; those that give it use once, few, many or a size class.

v_gene	d_gene	j_gene	len	abundance	CDR3nt	CDR3aa
TRBV4-3	.	TRBJ2-3	16	many	TGCGCCAGCAGCCAAGGGGTGGCGTCTAGCACAGATACGCAGTATTTT	CASSQGVASSTDTQYF
TRBV7-8	.	TRBJ1-1	11	few	TGTGCCAGCAGCGTTTTAAGTGAAGCTTTCTTT	CASSVLSEAFF
TRBV7-9	.	TRBJ1-4	14	few	TGTGCCAGCACCAACGGAGAGGGATTGGAAAAACTGTTTTTT	CASTNGEGLEKLFF
TRBV12-3/TRBV12-4	.	TRBJ2-2	14	many	TGTGCCAGCAGTTTTTCCGGTCCGACCGGGGAGCTGTTTTTT	CASSFSGPTGELFF
TRBV29-1	.	TRBJ2-2	17	.	TGCAGCGTTGGTCCACCTCCTTCCGACGGGAACACCGGGGAGCTGTTTTTT	CSVGPPPSDGNTGELFF
TRBV29-1	.	TRBJ2-5	16	.	TGCAGCGTTGAAGCCAGGGATAAATTAGTGGGAGAGACCCAGTACTTC	CSVEARDKLVGETQYF
TRBV12-3/TRBV12-4	.	TRBJ2-1	14	many	TGTGCCAGCAGCGGACCCTCCACCTACAATGAGCAGTTCTTC	CASSGPSTYNEQFF
TRBV20-1	TRBD2	TRBJ2-2	17	many	TGCAGTGCTAGAGATCTCCGGGGACTAACGGAGACCGGGGAGCTGTTTTTT	CSARDLRGLTETGELFF
TRBV28	.	TRBJ2-4	14	few	TGTGCCAGCAATCCCTTACTAGCCAAAAACATTCAGTACTTC	CASNPLLAKNIQYF
TRBV12-3/TRBV12-4	.	TRBJ1-1	12	few	TGTGCCAGCACAAGGACCCTCACTGAAGCTTTCTTT	CASTRTLTEAFF
TRBV15	TRBD2	TRBJ2-1	15	many	TGTGCCACCAGCAGAGATGGGACTAGCGGGAATGAGCAGTTCTTC	CATSRDGTSGNEQFF
TRBV12-3/TRBV12-4	.	TRBJ2-3	14	few	TGTGCCAGCAGTTTAGGGGAGGTTCCAGATACGCAGTATTTT	CASSLGEVPDTQYF
TRBV7-9	.	TRBJ2-5	13	.	TGTGCCAGGATAGGGACGGTCCAAGAGACCCAGTACTTC	CARIGTVQETQYF
TRBV7-2	.	TRBJ2-5	14	.	TGTGCCAGCAGCTTAGGGCGAAAGGGTGAAACCCAGTACTTC	CASSLGRKGETQYF
TRBV6-2/TRBV6-3	TRBD2	TRBJ2-1	16	.	TGTGCCAGCAGTTACTCGGGACTAGCGGGGAGCAATGAGCAGTTCTTC	CASSYSGLAGSNEQFF
TRBV14	.	TRBJ2-1	12	few	TGTGCCAGCAGCCAAGACCGAGTACTGCAGTTCTTC	CASSQDRVLQFF
TRBV6-4	TRBD1	TRBJ2-3	15	few	TGTGCCAGCAGTGACGGACAGGGGGATACAGATACGCAGTATTTT	CASSDGQGDTDTQYF
TRBV20-1	.	TRBJ2-4	13	.	TGCAGTGCCGACGGACAGATGGGAAACATTCAGTACTTC	CSADGQMGNIQYF
TRBV11-2	.	TRBJ2-1	17	many	TGTGCCAGCAGCTTAACGGGAATCAGGCTTGGGGAGGCTGAGCAGTTCTTC	CASSLTGIRLGEAEQFF
TRBV20-1	.	TRBJ1-1	14	many	TGCAGTGCTAGAGATACGGGGGGATCCACTGAAGCTTTCTTT	CSARDTGGSTEAFF
TRBV5-5	TRBD1	TRBJ1-1	14	many	TGTGCCAGCAGCCGGGACAGGGGAACACTGAACGCTTTCTTT	CASSRDRGTLNAFF
TRBV12-3/TRBV12-4	.	TRBJ1-1	14	many	TGTGCCAGCATTGGGTTAGGGAGGGCCACTGAAGCTTTCTTT	CASIGLGRATEAFF
TRBV12-3/TRBV12-4	TRBD1	TRBJ2-1	16	few	TGTGCCAGCAGTCGCCACTCCGGGACAGGGAACAATGAGCAGTTCTTC	CASSRHSGTGNNEQFF
TRBV15	.	TRBJ2-1	16	few	TGTGCCACCAGCAGAGAGAAGCGCCCCAGAATGAATGAGCAGTTCTTC	CATSREKRPRMNEQFF
TRBV12-3/TRBV12-4	.	TRBJ2-1	13	many	TGTGCCAGCAACGAGCGGAACTACAATGAGCAGTTCTTC	CASNERNYNEQFF
TRBV24-1	.	TRBJ2-5	14	few	TGTGCCACCAGTGATATTTGGGGGGCAGAGACCCAGTACTTC	CATSDIWGAETQYF
TRBV7-8	TRBD1	TRBJ1-4	15	.	TGTGCCAGCAGCTCCACGCAGGGGGGTAATGAAAAACTGTTTTTT	CASSSTQGGNEKLFF
TRBV6-5	.	TRBJ1-2	13	many	TGTGCCAGCAGTTACGAGGGAGGTTATGGCTACACCTTC	CASSYEGGYGYTF
TRBV2	.	TRBJ1-1	14	many	TGTGCCAGCAGTGATGGCAGGGGGAACACTGAAGCTTTCTTT	CASSDGRGNTEAFF